A selection of T cell receptor beta chains follows, all from one sample in a study of regulatory T cells in long-lasting Graves disease. Via MiXCR, TCRdb re-called the multiplex PCR reads, giving one row per CDR3 protein. This sample has about 540,000 distinct CDR3 sequences; roughly 14% occur once, and the top ten carry roughly a tenth. The same sample was also used in a study of T cells in Graves' hyperthyroidism and ophthalmopathy.

This specimen consisted of peripheral blood mononuclear cells (PBMCs), obtained at new diagnosis, from a patient treated with antithyroid drugs. All receptors come from a man aged 25-45 years with Graves disease. The CDR3 runs from the conserved cysteine through the conserved F or W. The D gene is left open where the match is weak. Size is stated for part of the rows, as once, few or many counts, or as a class when the clone is expanded.

>TRBD1|few|TRBV7-9|TRBJ1-1
CASRLGTGNTEAFF
TGTGCCAGCAGATTGGGGACAGGGAACACTGAAGCTTTCTTT
>TRBD1|many|TRBV6-1|TRBJ2-7
CASRTGWRSEQYF
TGTGCCAGCAGGACAGGGTGGAGGTCCGAGCAGTACTTC
>TRBD2|many|TRBV7-6|TRBJ2-1
CASSLGLAGVNEQFF
TGTGCCAGCAGCTTGGGACTAGCGGGAGTGAATGAGCAGTTCTTC
>-|many|TRBV28|TRBJ2-1
CASRQLNEQFF
TGTGCCAGCAGGCAGCTCAATGAGCAGTTCTTC
>-|many|TRBV29-1|TRBJ2-1
CSVRGRGGMDEQFF
TGCAGCGTTAGGGGCAGGGGCGGTATGGATGAGCAGTTCTTC
>-|many|TRBV29-1|TRBJ2-3
CSSLAVASTDTQYF
TGCAGCTCATTAGCGGTAGCTAGCACAGATACGCAGTATTTT
>TRBD1|many|TRBV19|TRBJ1-5
CASSTRDRDQPQHF
TGTGCCAGTAGTACCCGGGACAGGGACCAGCCCCAGCATTTT
>-|-|TRBV2|TRBJ2-5
CASSLNPGRQETQYF
TGTGCCAGCAGTCTCAACCCGGGACGTCAAGAGACCCAGTACTTC
>TRBD1|-|TRBV19|TRBJ1-5
CASHPQGVNQPQHF
TGTGCCAGCCACCCACAGGGGGTGAATCAGCCCCAGCATTTT
>-|-|TRBV20-1|TRBJ2-3
CSARDLSGTQYF
TGCAGTGCTAGAGATCTGTCCGGTACGCAGTATTTT
>-|few|TRBV18|TRBJ2-2
CASSPPSGSVGELFF
TGTGCCAGCTCACCACCGAGCGGGTCCGTCGGGGAGCTGTTTTTT
>-|many|TRBV29-1|TRBJ2-1
CSFSQAPTYNEQFF
TGCAGCTTTTCACAGGCTCCCACCTACAATGAGCAGTTCTTC
>-|many|TRBV7-2|TRBJ1-2
CASSLSNANYGYTF
TGTGCCAGCAGCTTAAGTAACGCTAACTATGGCTACACCTTC
>-|-|TRBV28|TRBJ2-7
CASSSQDGSYEQYF
TGTGCCAGCAGTTCGCAGGACGGCTCCTACGAGCAGTACTTC
>-|many|TRBV7-2|TRBJ2-1
CASSNGGPLDNEQFF
TGTGCCAGCAGCAATGGGGGGCCCCTTGACAATGAGCAGTTCTTC
>-|few|TRBV4-1|TRBJ1-2
CASSQEAGMSGYTF
TGCGCCAGCAGCCAAGAGGCAGGGATGAGTGGCTACACCTTC
>-|few|TRBV19|TRBJ1-1
CASSIPGINTEAFF
TGTGCCAGTAGTATACCCGGGATCAACACTGAAGCTTTCTTT
>-|many|TRBV2|TRBJ2-1
CASSGTLGEQFF
TGTGCCAGCAGTGGTACCCTCGGTGAGCAGTTCTTC
>TRBD1|many|TRBV2|TRBJ2-5
CASEGTDQETQYF
TGTGCCAGCGAAGGGACAGACCAAGAGACCCAGTACTTC
>-|few|TRBV19|TRBJ2-7
CASSIRGYSYEQYF
TGTGCCAGTAGTATTAGAGGTTACTCCTACGAGCAGTACTTC
>-|many|TRBV20-1|TRBJ2-1
CSARDLIAVDNEQFF
TGCAGTGCTAGAGATCTGATAGCGGTAGACAATGAGCAGTTCTTC
>-|many|TRBV12-3/TRBV12-4|TRBJ1-5
CASSGGGSNQPQHF
TGTGCCAGCAGTGGGGGGGGAAGCAATCAGCCCCAGCATTTT
>TRBD2|few|TRBV6-9|TRBJ2-1
CASSSTREAYNEQFF
TGTGCCAGCAGTTCCACCCGGGAGGCCTACAATGAGCAGTTCTTC
>-|many|TRBV28|TRBJ2-7
CASSSSRGRQF
TGTGCCAGCAGTTCCTCGCGGGGACGACAATTC